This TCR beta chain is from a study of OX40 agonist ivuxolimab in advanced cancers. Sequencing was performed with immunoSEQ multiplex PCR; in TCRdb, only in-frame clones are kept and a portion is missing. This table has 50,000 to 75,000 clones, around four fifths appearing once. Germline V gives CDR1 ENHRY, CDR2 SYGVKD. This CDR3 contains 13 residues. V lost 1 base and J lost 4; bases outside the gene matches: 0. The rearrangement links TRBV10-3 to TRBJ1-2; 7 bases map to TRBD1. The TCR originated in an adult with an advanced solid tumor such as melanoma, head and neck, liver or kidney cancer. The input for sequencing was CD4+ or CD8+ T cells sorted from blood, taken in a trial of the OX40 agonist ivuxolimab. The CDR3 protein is CAISEWDSYGYTF. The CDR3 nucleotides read TGTGCCATCAGTGAGTGGGACAGCTATGGCTACACCTTC.